This passage covers 26 T cell receptor beta chains from one sample sequenced in a study of blood T cells in healthy people across ages. A sample-barcoded 5' primer and a J-beta primer mix were used in a second PCR of roughly 6 to 11 cycles. Each CDR3 protein gets one entry after TCRdb re-called the 5' RACE reads with MiXCR. The data show roughly 1,700,000 distinct CDR3 sequences, roughly 27% seen once. Sequenced sample: blood. The receptors originated from a woman aged 30 to 39 in good health.

The chain links TRBV12-3 or TRBV12-4 to TRBJ2-3, with 8 bases fitting TRBD1. V trimming: 6 bases; J trimming: 4 bases; junction bases outside the gene matches: 6. The CDR3 has 14 amino acids. In nucleotides, the CDR3 is TGTGCCAGCAGACCCCAGGGGGCCCCAGATACGCAGTATTTT. It yields the protein CASRPQGAPDTQYF.

This clonotype was seen repeatedly, ten times or more. The chain joins TRBV5-1 to TRBJ2-7; D call uncertain. Per germline, CDR1 SGHRS and CDR2 YFSETQ. There are 13 residues in the CDR3. Trimming took 1 base from V and 4 from J, leaving 9 bases between them. The CDR3 DNA reads as TGCGCCAGCAGCTTGCCTCATTCTTACGAGCAGTACTTC. It translates to CASSLPHSYEQYF.

Ten or more counts support this clonotype. The chain has TRBV27 and TRBJ2-7; a possible D gene is TRBD2 (6 bases). Deletions cut 7 bases from V and 6 bases from J, with 19 bases between. CDR1 and CDR2 from the germline V gene are MNHEY and SMNVEV (reference sequence). This CDR3 has 14 residues. The CDR3 is CASTPGTGDGEQYF. The CDR3 DNA reads as TGTGCCAGCACCCCCGGAACGGGGGATGGCGAGCAGTACTTC.

The chain joins TRBV3-1 to TRBJ2-1; D gene unclear. This CDR3 has 12 residues. Trimming pared 3 bases from V and 6 bases from J, leaving 6 bases between. CDR1 and CDR2 from the germline V gene are LGHDT and YNNKEL (reference sequence). In nucleotides, the CDR3 is TGTGCCAGCAGCCATGAAGGCAATGAGCAGTTCTTC. Translation gives CASSHEGNEQFF.

The rearrangement links TRBV2 to TRBJ2-2; D ambiguous. The CDR3 covers 11 residues. Germline CDR1 is SNHLY and CDR2 is FYNNEI. V was shortened by 6 bases and J by 10 bases, with 9 bases between the two germline ends. The CDR3 here is CASRGPEELFF. The CDR3 nucleotides read TGTGCCAGCAGAGGTCCAGAGGAGCTGTTTTTT.

With respect to this clonotype: A junction end diverges from the germline sequence, so it may reflect a read error. The chain has TRBV12-3 or TRBV12-4 and TRBJ1-1; 7 nucleotides align to TRBD1. CDR3 size: 14 residues. CDR3 DNA sequence: TGTGTCAGCAGTTTTTGGCAGGGGGTCACTGAAGCTTTCTTT. It codes for CVSSFWQGVTEAFF.

The chain couples TRBV6-6 to TRBJ2-3, with D unclear. Germline CDR1 MNHNY, CDR2 SVGAGI (reference sequence). With 8 bases removed from V and 6 bases from J, the gap between germline ends came to 15 bases. This CDR3 comprises 13 residues. The CDR3 DNA is TGTGCCAGCTGTCGTGGTTGGCTCGATACGCAGTATTTT. Translating it yields CASCRGWLDTQYF.

The rearrangement joins TRBV6-4 to TRBJ2-1, with 8 bases that match TRBD1. In germline, CDR1 is MRHNA, CDR2 SNTAGT. Trimming at V came to 8 bases and at J to 9 bases, leaving 6 bases not matched to a gene. The CDR3 sequence is 12 residues long. The CDR3 sequence is CASLYQGAEQFF. As DNA, the CDR3 is TGTGCCAGCCTATACCAGGGGGCTGAGCAGTTCTTC.

This clonotype was observed a handful of times. The chain combines TRBV20-1 with TRBJ2-1; D is ambiguous. CDR1 and CDR2 (germline): DFQATT, SNEGSKA (reference sequence). This CDR3 has 12 amino acids. The CDR3 loop is CSVFGSLNEQFF. The CDR3 DNA reads TGCAGCGTCTTCGGATCGCTCAATGAGCAGTTCTTC.

The chain has TRBV12-3 or TRBV12-4 and TRBJ2-1; 14 nucleotides align to TRBD2. There are 16 residues in the CDR3. The V segment lost 4 bases and the J segment 5 bases; nucleotides outside the gene matches: 4. The CDR3: CASSSRLAGGHNEQFF. The CDR3 nucleotides are TGTGCCAGCAGTTCCAGACTAGCGGGAGGGCACAATGAGCAGTTCTTC.

The chain combines TRBV12-3 or TRBV12-4 with TRBJ1-2; possibly TRBD1 for D (5 bases). V dropped 4 bases and J dropped 2 bases, with 11 bases sitting between them. The CDR3 extends over 14 amino acids. The CDR3 DNA reads TGTGCCAGCAGTTACACAGGTTCCAACTATGGCTACACCTTC. As protein: CASSYTGSNYGYTF.

The chain employs TRBV6-2 or TRBV6-3 and TRBJ2-7; 9 bases align to TRBD2. The CDR3 totals 16 residues. The V gene end was trimmed by 5 bases and the J gene end by 3 bases; junction bases not matched to a gene: 11. The germline gives CDR1 MNHEY, CDR2 SVGEGT. CDR3 coding DNA: TGTGCCAGCAGTACGGAAGCTAGCGGGGCGATCTACGAGCAGTACTTC. Translating gives CASSTEASGAIYEQYF.

This clonotype was counted between two and nine times. The chain employs TRBV27 and TRBJ1-2, with D possibly TRBD1 on 5 matching bases. V was clipped by 0 bases and J by 7 bases, with 12 bases between them. The CDR3 loop spans 14 amino acids. Germline loops: CDR1 MNHEY, CDR2 SMNVEV (reference sequence). The CDR3 loop reads CASSLSGTALGYTF. The CDR3 bases are TGTGCCAGCAGTTTATCCGGGACTGCTCTTGGCTACACCTTC.

The J gene is TRBJ2-7, the V gene TRBV28; D is unclear. Trimming pared 5 bases from V and 3 bases from J, leaving 8 bases between. The CDR3 totals 12 residues. Germline values: CDR1 MDHEN, CDR2 SYDVKM. This CDR3 is CASSPIVYEQYF. The CDR3 region has the DNA TGTGCCAGCAGTCCCATAGTCTACGAGCAGTACTTC.

The chain has TRBV6-5 and TRBJ1-2; maybe TRBD1 (6 bases). V was trimmed by 6 bases and J by 5 bases, leaving 13 bases between them. In germline, CDR1 is MNHEY, CDR2 SVGAGI. The CDR3 is 13 residues long. The CDR3 here is CASSNTGFYGYTF. The CDR3 DNA reads as TGTGCCAGCAGCAATACAGGGTTTTATGGCTACACCTTC.

The chain recombines TRBV12-3 or TRBV12-4 with TRBJ1-2; D unclear. V lost 4 bases and J 4 bases, leaving 7 bases between the germline ends. CDR3 length equals 12 residues. The CDR3 loop is CASSSNSYGYTF. For the CDR3, the DNA is TGTGCCAGCAGTTCGAACAGCTATGGCTACACCTTC.

Notes on this clonotype: The junction differs from germline at one of its ends, possibly a read error. The chain has TRBV15 and TRBJ2-7; 10 bases match TRBD1. Germline CDR1 and CDR2: LNHNV and YYDKDF (reference sequence). This CDR3 is 13 amino acids long. The DNA for the CDR3 is TGTGCCACCCGCAGAGGACAGGGGGACGAGCAGTACTTC. This sequence encodes CATRRGQGDEQYF.

The chain couples TRBV13 to TRBJ1-2, with TRBD1 matching over 8 bases. V trimming: 2 bases; J trimming: 6 bases; junction bases outside the gene matches: 5. The CDR3 is made up of 14 amino acids. Germline V CDR1 and CDR2: PRHDT, FYEKMQ (reference sequence). The CDR3 DNA sequence: TGTGCCAGCAGCTTACGGACAGGGAACAATGGCTACACCTTC. It codes for CASSLRTGNNGYTF.

The V gene is TRBV7-2, the J gene TRBJ2-3; D ambiguous. Germline lookup yields CDR1 SGHTA and CDR2 FQGNSA. The CDR3 extends over 14 amino acids. V shed 8 bases and J shed 2 bases, with 14 bases lying between them. The CDR3 spells CASQNRYNTDTQYF. Written as DNA, the CDR3 is TGTGCCAGCCAGAACAGATACAACACAGATACGCAGTATTTT.

The chain employs TRBV28 and TRBJ1-2; no firm D call. Trimming took 5 bases from V and 2 from J, leaving 12 bases between them. This CDR3 has 14 amino acids. Germline V gene data show CDR1 as MDHEN and CDR2 as SYDVKM. This CDR3 reads CASSLGADNYGYTF. The CDR3 DNA is TGTGCCAGCAGTCTGGGCGCGGACAACTATGGCTACACCTTC.

The rearrangement joins TRBV7-2 to TRBJ2-2; D might be TRBD2 (6 bases). CDR1 is SGHTA and CDR2 is FQGNSA in the germline V gene. Between the trimmed V and J ends, which lost 3 bases and 3 bases, there was a span of 17 bases. The CDR3 contains 17 residues. In nucleotides, the CDR3 is TGTGCCAGCAGCTTCTGGGGGAGGCCCTGGGACACCGGGGAGCTGTTTTTT. Protein: CASSFWGRPWDTGELFF.

This clonotype was detected a few times. The CDR3 loop reads CSARVHREQFF. CDR3 in DNA: TGCAGTGCTAGAGTACATCGGGAGCAGTTCTTC. The rearrangement uses TRBV20-1 and TRBJ2-1; D is uncertain. The CDR3 extends over 11 amino acids. Trimming took off 1 base at V and 10 bases at J, with 8 bases between the two ends. Germline assignment: CDR1 DFQATT and CDR2 SNEGSKA (reference sequence).

This clonotype was observed many times. This chain connects TRBV11-2 to TRBJ2-7; 8 bases line up with TRBD2. CDR1 and CDR2 (germline): SGHAT, FQNNGV. The CDR3 is made up of 14 amino acids. With V trimmed by 4 bases and J by 3 bases, 5 bases remained unmatched. The DNA of the CDR3 is TGTGCCAGCAGCTCAGGGGCGGGGGGCTACGAGCAGTACTTC. Protein product: CASSSGAGGYEQYF. Looking up the rest from reference TRBV11-2 and TRBJ2-7 gives the full variable domain: EAGVAQSPRYKIIEKRQSVAFWCNPISGHATLYWYQQILGQGPKLLIQFQNNGVVDDSQLPKDRFSAERLKGVDSTLKIQPAKLEDSAVYLCASSSGAGGYEQYFGPGTRLTVT.

This clonotype was recorded at least ten times. The J gene is TRBJ2-5, the V gene TRBV9, with 7 positions matching TRBD1. V lost 3 bases, J lost 1 base, and 3 bases stayed unmatched. The length of the CDR3 is 14 residues. CDR1 is SGDLS and CDR2 is YYNGEE in the germline V gene. In nucleotides, the CDR3 is TGTGCCAGCAGCGCGTCAGGGGGCCAAGAGACCCAGTACTTC. This encodes CASSASGGQETQYF.

The chain links TRBV4-3 to TRBJ1-6; D uncertain. V lost 2 bases to trimming and J lost 8 bases, with 10 bases between them. This CDR3 contains 14 residues. Germline V gives CDR1 LGHNA, CDR2 YSLEER. The CDR3 loop is CASSQRSADSPLHF. For the CDR3, the DNA is TGCGCCAGCAGCCAAAGGTCGGCGGATTCACCCCTCCACTTT.

This clonotype came up a few times. V is TRBV5-6 and J is TRBJ2-1; D uncertain. The CDR3 contains 11 residues. Germline V gene lookup returns CDR1 SGHDT and CDR2 YYEEEE. Trimming took 5 bases from V and 7 from J, leaving 7 bases between them. The CDR3 DNA sequence: TGTGCCAGCAGGAGGTTTAATGAGCAGTTCTTC. This translates into CASRRFNEQFF.